A selection of T cell receptor beta chains follows, all from one sample in a study of blood T cell repertoires in COVID-19. The protocol was immunoSEQ multiplex PCR, while the TCRdb copy is restricted to in-frame clones and leaves out a portion. The sample comprises just over 250,000 clones, roughly 86% of which are singletons, and over 7.5% rests with the top ten. Sample: peripheral blood. The source is a man in his forties who had recovered from COVID-19. The CDR3 runs from the conserved cysteine through the conserved F or W. The D gene is left open where the match is weak. Size tells how often a clone was seen (once, few, many) or the class of an expanded clone, and some rows leave it out.

v_gene,abundance,j_gene,d_gene,CDR3aa,CDR3nt
TRBV11-3,.,TRBJ2-1,TRBD2,CASSLHSSGSGSYNEQFF,TGTGCCAGCAGCCTACACTCTAGCGGGAGTGGGTCCTACAATGAGCAGTTCTTC
TRBV27,.,TRBJ1-1,.,CASSLGAGGADAFF,TGTGCCAGCAGTTTAGGGGCGGGGGGGGCGGATGCTTTCTTT
TRBV7-2,once,TRBJ1-2,.,CASSLLPGKANYGYTF,TGTGCCAGCAGCTTACTTCCGGGAAAAGCTAACTATGGCTACACCTTC
TRBV19,.,TRBJ2-5,TRBD2,CASSGLADQETQYF,TGTGCCAGTAGCGGACTAGCGGATCAAGAGACCCAGTACTTC
TRBV5-1,.,TRBJ2-7,TRBD2,CASSLGGLAPYEQYF,TGCGCCAGCAGCTTGGGTGGACTAGCGCCCTACGAGCAGTACTTC
TRBV5-4,.,TRBJ1-1,TRBD1,CASSDRTGNTEAFF,TGTGCCAGCAGCGACCGGACAGGGAACACTGAAGCTTTCTTT
TRBV19,.,TRBJ1-2,.,CASSISAGPQGYGYTF,TGTGCCAGTAGTATTTCAGCAGGGCCCCAGGGCTATGGCTACACCTTC
TRBV12-5,.,TRBJ2-7,.,CASGGGGRVYEQYF,TGTGCTAGCGGAGGGGGGGGAAGGGTCTACGAGCAGTACTTC
TRBV7-9,.,TRBJ2-3,.,CASSPSPWGGITDTQYF,TGTGCCAGCAGCCCAAGTCCGTGGGGGGGCATAACAGATACGCAGTATTTT
TRBV9,.,TRBJ2-7,.,CASSVAGSSSYEQYF,TGTGCCAGCAGCGTAGCAGGGTCGAGCTCCTACGAGCAGTACTTC
TRBV30,.,TRBJ2-1,TRBD2,CAWGGSGTDNEQFF,TGTGCCTGGGGCGGGAGCGGGACTGACAATGAGCAGTTCTTC
TRBV28,.,TRBJ1-2,TRBD1,CASSLPGGTGKYYGYTF,TGTGCCAGCAGTCTGCCCGGGGGGACAGGGAAATACTATGGCTACACCTTC
TRBV5-1,.,TRBJ2-7,TRBD1,CASSARDSTYEQYF,TGCGCCAGCAGCGCCCGGGACAGCACCTACGAGCAGTACTTC
TRBV5-6,.,TRBJ1-6,TRBD1,CASSFPGQGAGNSPLHF,TGTGCCAGCAGCTTTCCGGGACAGGGGGCTGGTAATTCACCCCTCCACTTT
TRBV14,.,TRBJ2-1,.,CASSPHPRLMGGFF,TGTGCCAGCAGCCCTCACCCTAGGTTGATGGGGGGGTTCTTC
TRBV5-8,.,TRBJ2-7,.,CASSLVSEQYF,TGTGCCAGCAGCTTGGTCTCCGAGCAGTACTTC
TRBV7-9,.,TRBJ2-7,.,CASSDGSSYEQYF,TGTGCCAGCAGCGACGGGAGCTCCTACGAGCAGTACTTC
TRBV2,.,TRBJ2-7,TRBD1,CASSESVGGGYEQYF,TGTGCCAGCAGTGAATCGGTAGGGGGCGGCTACGAGCAGTACTTC
TRBV7-9,.,TRBJ2-3,.,CASSLEGAGADTQYF,TGTGCCAGCAGCTTAGAAGGGGCAGGAGCAGATACGCAGTATTTT
TRBV2,.,TRBJ2-5,.,CASSETRETQYF,TGTGCCAGCAGTGAAACCAGGGAGACCCAGTACTTC
TRBV9,few,TRBJ2-5,.,CASSVAGARGETQYF,TGTGCCAGCAGCGTAGCGGGCGCACGAGGGGAGACCCAGTACTTC
TRBV7-2,.,TRBJ2-5,TRBD2,CASSLSATSGGWETQYF,TGTGCCAGCAGCTTATCGGCGACTAGCGGGGGGTGGGAGACCCAGTACTTC
TRBV6-4,few,TRBJ2-1,TRBD2,CASSPTGGSGNEQFF,TGTGCCAGCAGTCCTACGGGCGGGAGTGGGAATGAGCAGTTCTTC
TRBV5-5,once,TRBJ1-2,TRBD1,CASSLGGTGFYGYTF,TGTGCCAGCAGCTTGGGAGGGACAGGGTTCTATGGCTACACCTTC
TRBV2,.,TRBJ2-7,TRBD1,CASSTNPETGTYEQYF,TGTGCCAGCAGTACCAACCCCGAGACAGGGACCTACGAGCAGTACTTC
TRBV15,.,TRBJ1-1,.,CATSIGRNTEAFF,TGTGCCACCAGCATCGGGAGGAACACTGAAGCTTTCTTT
TRBV13,.,TRBJ2-7,.,CASSLGGGMTYEQYF,TGTGCCAGCAGCTTAGGTGGGGGCATGACGTACGAGCAGTACTTC
TRBV7-2,few,TRBJ2-1,TRBD1,CASSFDRGRNNEQFF,TGTGCCAGCAGCTTCGACAGGGGGCGAAACAATGAGCAGTTCTTC
TRBV21-1,.,TRBJ1-1,.,CASSTGPDGKNTEAFF,TGTGCCAGCAGCACCGGTCCGGACGGGAAGAACACTGAAGCTTTCTTT
TRBV6-2/TRBV6-3,.,TRBJ2-7,.,CASSYSESGEQYF,TGTGCCAGCAGTTACTCGGAGTCCGGCGAGCAGTACTTC
TRBV20-1,.,TRBJ2-3,.,CSASRVGASYTDTQYF,TGCAGTGCTAGTCGGGTGGGGGCCTCTTACACAGATACGCAGTATTTT
TRBV10-2,.,TRBJ1-5,.,CASRAGKNSNQPQHF,TGCGCCAGCAGGGCCGGGAAAAATAGCAATCAGCCCCAGCATTTT
TRBV12-3/TRBV12-4,.,TRBJ1-1,.,CASSLFRNTEAFF,TGTGCCAGCAGTTTATTCAGGAACACTGAAGCTTTCTTT
TRBV7-3,.,TRBJ2-2,TRBD1,CASSRLQGPGSGELFF,TGTGCCAGCAGCCGCCTACAGGGGCCGGGGTCCGGGGAGCTGTTTTTT
TRBV4-3,.,TRBJ2-7,.,CASSEPRIGEQYF,TGCGCCAGCAGCGAGCCTAGAATCGGCGAGCAGTACTTC
TRBV25-1,.,TRBJ1-1,TRBD1,CASSEWKGTGNLNTEAFF,TGTGCCAGCAGTGAATGGAAAGGGACAGGGAATTTAAACACTGAAGCTTTCTTT
TRBV6-5,.,TRBJ1-1,.,CASSYSHRIYTEAFF,TGTGCCAGCAGTTACTCGCACAGAATATACACTGAAGCTTTCTTT
TRBV6-6,.,TRBJ1-1,.,CASSNFTGSPKVPIGNKSEAFF,TGTGCCAGCAGCAACTTTACAGGGAGCCCGAAGGTCCCAATTGGGAACAAGAGCGAAGCTTTCTTT
TRBV27,.,TRBJ2-1,TRBD2,CASTREGVRNEQFF,TGTGCCAGCACGCGGGAGGGGGTGAGGAATGAGCAGTTCTTC
TRBV7-9,.,TRBJ1-5,TRBD1,CASSFSNEDRGNQPQHF,TGTGCCAGCAGCTTCTCCAATGAGGACAGGGGCAATCAGCCCCAGCATTTT
TRBV6-6,.,TRBJ1-4,.,CASTPDSTNEKLFF,TGTGCCAGCACTCCCGACTCAACTAATGAAAAACTGTTTTTT
TRBV2,.,TRBJ2-5,.,CASRHRDYQETQYF,TGTGCCAGCAGACACCGGGACTACCAAGAGACCCAGTACTTC
TRBV18,.,TRBJ1-2,TRBD1,CASSPPTGWYGYTF,TGTGCCAGCTCACCACCGACAGGGTGGTATGGCTACACCTTC
TRBV7-9,.,TRBJ1-4,.,CASSLAARNEKLFF,TGTGCCAGCAGCTTAGCGGCCCGTAATGAAAAACTGTTTTTT
TRBV4-2,.,TRBJ2-7,TRBD2,CASSQDFGAGGLYEQYF,TGTGCCAGCAGCCAAGATTTCGGTGCGGGAGGGCTCTACGAGCAGTACTTC
TRBV18,.,TRBJ2-5,.,CASSPPRGPNRQETQYF,TGTGCCAGCTCACCACCAAGGGGTCCGAACCGACAAGAGACCCAGTACTTC
TRBV7-2,.,TRBJ2-5,TRBD2,CASSSSVLAGVETQYF,TGTGCCAGCAGCTCTTCCGTACTAGCGGGGGTAGAGACCCAGTACTTC
TRBV18,once,TRBJ2-5,TRBD2,CASRRWVAGGPGTQYF,TGTGCCAGCCGCAGGTGGGTAGCGGGAGGGCCGGGGACCCAGTACTTC
TRBV18,.,TRBJ2-5,TRBD2,CASSQDHPGLAGAQETQYF,TGTGCCAGCTCACAAGACCACCCCGGACTAGCGGGGGCGCAAGAGACCCAGTACTTC
TRBV27,.,TRBJ2-1,TRBD2,CASSSRLASTHNEQFF,TGTGCCAGCAGTTCCCGACTAGCGAGTACTCACAATGAGCAGTTCTTC
TRBV7-6,.,TRBJ1-2,.,CASSLGPGRGYTF,TGTGCCAGCAGCTTAGGGCCCGGCAGGGGCTACACCTTC
TRBV6-6,.,TRBJ2-1,.,CASSYSTRHYNEQFF,TGTGCCAGCAGTTACTCGACTAGACATTACAATGAGCAGTTCTTC
TRBV25-1,once,TRBJ2-5,.,CASSETLRRETQYF,TGTGCCAGCAGTGAAACTCTTCGCCGGGAGACCCAGTACTTC
TRBV29-1,.,TRBJ2-1,TRBD2,CSVLTSGVHNEQFF,TGCAGCGTTTTGACTAGCGGAGTTCACAATGAGCAGTTCTTC
TRBV6-8,.,TRBJ2-7,.,CASRGGQGYEQYF,TGTGCCAGTCGGGGGGGACAGGGCTACGAGCAGTACTTC
TRBV5-1,.,TRBJ2-1,TRBD1,CASSLGQGANEQFF,TGCGCCAGCAGCCTGGGACAGGGGGCAAATGAGCAGTTCTTC
TRBV5-5,.,TRBJ2-4,.,CASSLTGILSLAKNIQYF,TGTGCCAGCAGCTTGACCGGGATCCTATCTTTAGCCAAAAACATTCAGTACTTC